The sequence of this T cell receptor (beta chain) was determined in a study of shared clonotypes between healthy human individuals (dated by TCRdb to 2019 to 2021). In the study overall: Two women and a few men aged 18 to 49 years were included in the cohort. To estimate repertoire size and how much clonotype sharing occurs between individuals, the study deeply sequenced the blood TCR repertoires of about five healthy adults. Leukapheresis yielded between about 0.94 and 9 billion PBMCs per donor. To increase sequencing depth and limit assay-specific biases, TCR repertoire library preparation and sequencing were carried out by different laboratories using diverse techniques. For each donor, three plates each were used for CD4 naive and CD4 memory, two plates were used for CD8 naive, and one plate was used for CD8 memory. The investigation overall reported the following: Estimated clonotype richness was generally larger for naive than for memory subsets. Sampling was restricted to blood, and TCR repertoires in tissues likely differ from the TCR repertoires found in blood. Clonotypes shared by all four sorted-subset donors showed higher generation probabilities than non-shared clonotypes. Incomplete sequencing was indicated by rarefaction of sorted-subset datasets, despite the large sequencing depth. Sharing across several donors was observed for about 4.8% of naive CD4, 3.5% of naive CD8, 2.3% of memory CD4, and roughly 0.43% of memory CD8 clonotypes. Pairwise subsampling indicated that sequencing depth was expected to affect the degree of clonotype sharing among donors. Because the study included only a small number of donors, the genetic and exposure-history diversity represented was limited.

The donors were healthy, HIV-negative adults with no recently reported acute infections or vaccinations. All donors were Caucasian adults living in Nashville, Tennessee, USA. Magnetic negative selection was used to enrich CD4+ T cells, after which naive cells were positively selected on CD45RA and the negative fraction became the memory subset. After blood collection by leukapheresis, PBMCs were isolated using Ficoll-Histopaque density gradient centrifugation and then cryopreserved in the vapor phase of liquid nitrogen. Analytical flow cytometry was used to check the purity and quantity of each magnetically sorted T cell population. Genomic DNA was isolated from every sorted fraction and measured by UV absorbance on a Nanodrop 2000c. With regard to this clone: No antigen is known for it. A much larger clone differs by one base, so this may be a read error.

Using the deep immunoSEQ assay, TCR CDR3 regions were amplified from genomic DNA by multiplex PCR. For each cell subset, the extracted genomic DNA was distributed evenly across all wells of several immunoSEQ 96-well plates, and each plate served as one replicate. For sorted subsets, each replicate PCR was loaded with about 0.2 ug genomic DNA, equivalent to 30,000 or so T cell genomes. Purified libraries were measured with a Qubit 3.0 fluorometer, size-checked on a Bioanalyzer 2100, and measured again with the KAPA Library Quantification kit. A separate single-read 150-cycle Illumina NextSeq 550 flow cell was used to sequence each immunoSEQ 96-well plate. The original methods were these. The immunoSEQ output contained only junctional sequences without quality scores, so filtering could not match that applied to full-length reads. Sequences were annotated with PyIR, a Python wrapper for IgBLAST v1.9, using IMGT germline references to assign V/J genes and CDR3. Reads with weak V/J assignments (E-value above 1e-6), missing CDR3, stop codons, out-of-frame junctions, or ambiguous translated residues were removed. V3J clonotypes were defined as sequences sharing an identical inferred V gene, J gene, and CDR3 amino acid sequence. Percentage overlap between repertoires was computed as shared unique clonotypes divided by the size of the smaller repertoire. Three approaches were used to assess repertoire richness: RTK rarefaction, the Chao1 estimator, and Recon v2.1 estimates of unobserved clonotypes. OLGA was used to compute generation probabilities for all TCRbeta clonotypes that the gDNA method yielded from a handful of donors. The clones in this table, taken by TCRdb from immuneACCESS, are in-frame only. Not every clone is retained; where verified, under half of the shortfall comes from an unresolved V gene, and the cause of the rest is unknown. That table gives V, J and clone size, and the DNA gave D and trimming. In this sample the table shows about 1.1 million clones, approximately 80% of which occur a single time. The top ten clonotypes cover about 0.89% of the sample.

From a lookup of the germline V gene, CDR1 and CDR2 are MDHEN and SYDVKM. After removal of 9 bases from V and 7 bases from J, the junction retains 10 bases not matched to a gene. The cysteine opens and the phenylalanine closes a CDR3 of 13 amino acids. This entry keeps only the CDR3 DNA: 39 bases, framed from base 1. The material sequenced was memory CD4+ T cells from PBMCs. Explained via the paper, the cell subset or site label denotes: CD45RA-negative fraction. This chain joins TRBV28 to TRBJ1-2, and 8 junction bases match TRBD1. The receptor was isolated from a man between 18 and 29 years old in good health. Some clones in this sample may be carry-over from other donors' samples. This receptor has the CDR3 CARSRTGPGGYTF. The nucleotides are TGTGCCAGAAGTCGGACAGGGCCAGGTGGCTACACCTTC.